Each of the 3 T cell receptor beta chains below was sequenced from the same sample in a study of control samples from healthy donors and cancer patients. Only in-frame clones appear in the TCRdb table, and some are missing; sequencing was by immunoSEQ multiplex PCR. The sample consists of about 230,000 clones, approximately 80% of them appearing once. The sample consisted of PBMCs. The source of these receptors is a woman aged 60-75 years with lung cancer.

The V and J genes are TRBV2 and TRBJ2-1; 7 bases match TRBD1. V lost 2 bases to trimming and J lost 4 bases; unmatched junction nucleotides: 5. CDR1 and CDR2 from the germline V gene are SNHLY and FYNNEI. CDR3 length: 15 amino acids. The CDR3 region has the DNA TGTGCCAGCAGTGAATGGGGACAGATATACAATGAGCAGTTCTTC. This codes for CASSEWGQIYNEQFF.

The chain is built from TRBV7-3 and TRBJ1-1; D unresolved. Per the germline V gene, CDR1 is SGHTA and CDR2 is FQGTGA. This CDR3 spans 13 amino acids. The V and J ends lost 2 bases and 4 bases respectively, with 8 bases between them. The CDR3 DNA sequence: TGTGCCAGCAGCTTACAGGCTCGCACTGAAGCTTTCTTT. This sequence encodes CASSLQARTEAFF.

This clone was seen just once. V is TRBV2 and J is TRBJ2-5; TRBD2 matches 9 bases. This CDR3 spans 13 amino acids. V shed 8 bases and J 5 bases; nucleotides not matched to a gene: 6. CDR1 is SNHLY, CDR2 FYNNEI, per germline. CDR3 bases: TGTGCCAGCTCCGGGACTAGCTTCGAGACCCAGTACTTC. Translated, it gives CASSGTSFETQYF.